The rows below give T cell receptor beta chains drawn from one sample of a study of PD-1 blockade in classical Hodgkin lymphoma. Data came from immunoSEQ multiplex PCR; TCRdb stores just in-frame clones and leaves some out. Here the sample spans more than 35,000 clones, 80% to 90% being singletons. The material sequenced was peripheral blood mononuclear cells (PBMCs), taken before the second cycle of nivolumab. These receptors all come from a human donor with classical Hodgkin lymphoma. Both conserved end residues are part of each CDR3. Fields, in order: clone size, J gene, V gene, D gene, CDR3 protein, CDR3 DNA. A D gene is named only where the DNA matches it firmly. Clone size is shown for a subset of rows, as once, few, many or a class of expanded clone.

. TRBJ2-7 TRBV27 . CASRQPPNEQYF TGTGCCAGCCGACAGCCCCCGAACGAGCAGTACTTC
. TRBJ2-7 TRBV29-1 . CSVVFGGEPYEQYF TGCAGCGTTGTATTCGGAGGGGAGCCCTACGAGCAGTACTTC
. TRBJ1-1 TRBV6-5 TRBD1 CASSYGTGAPPEAFF TGTGCCAGCAGTTACGGGACAGGGGCCCCTCCTGAAGCTTTCTTT
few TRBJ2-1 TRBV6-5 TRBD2 CASSYSGTRGVNEQFF TGTGCCAGCAGTTACTCAGGGACCCGGGGGGTCAATGAGCAGTTCTTC
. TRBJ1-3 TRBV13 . CASSLRGPGDTIYF TGTGCCAGCAGCTTAAGAGGTCCCGGGGACACCATATATTTT
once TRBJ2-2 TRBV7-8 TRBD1 CASSLGATGKNTGELFF TGTGCCAGCAGCTTAGGGGCGACAGGGAAGAACACCGGGGAGCTGTTTTTT
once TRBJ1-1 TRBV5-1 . CASSLGGTVEAFF TGCGCCAGCAGCTTGGGGGGAACTGTTGAAGCTTTCTTT
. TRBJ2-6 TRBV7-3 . CASRLDSGANVLTF TGTGCCAGCAGACTGGACTCTGGGGCCAACGTCCTGACTTTC
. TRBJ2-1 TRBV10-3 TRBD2 CAISRSVAGGVNEQFF TGTGCCATCAGTAGGTCTGTAGCGGGAGGTGTGAATGAGCAGTTCTTC
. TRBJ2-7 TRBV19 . CASSIARTTPEQYF TGTGCCAGTAGTATAGCCAGGACGACCCCCGAGCAGTACTTC
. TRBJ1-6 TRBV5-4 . CASSLWGITISPLHF TGTGCCAGCAGCTTGTGGGGTATAACCATTTCACCCCTCCACTTT
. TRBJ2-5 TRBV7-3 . CASSLYAQETQYF TGTGCCAGCAGCTTATATGCTCAAGAGACCCAGTACTTC
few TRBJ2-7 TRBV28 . CASSLSGYEQYF TGTGCCAGCAGTTTATCCGGCTACGAGCAGTACTTC
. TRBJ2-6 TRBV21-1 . CASRNPPGANVLTF TGTGCCAGCCGGAACCCCCCTGGGGCCAACGTCCTGACTTTC
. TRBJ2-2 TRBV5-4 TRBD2 CASSPILGLVGELFF TGTGCCAGCAGCCCAATACTTGGACTAGTTGGGGAGCTGTTTTTT
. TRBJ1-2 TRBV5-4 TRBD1 CASSLVTGGHGYTF TGTGCCAGCAGCCTGGTGACAGGGGGCCATGGCTACACCTTC
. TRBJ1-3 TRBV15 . CATSRDVGGGNTIYF TGTGCCACCAGCAGAGATGTGGGTGGTGGAAACACCATATATTTT
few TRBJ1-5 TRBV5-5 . CASSLGGSQPQHF TGTGCCAGCAGCTTGGGAGGGAGTCAGCCCCAGCATTTT
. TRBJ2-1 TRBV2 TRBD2 CASRVTSGLTYNEQFF TGTGCCAGCAGGGTCACTAGCGGGCTAACCTACAATGAGCAGTTCTTC
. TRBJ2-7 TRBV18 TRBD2 CASSRSGRDTYEQYF TGTGCCAGCTCACGGAGCGGGAGGGATACCTACGAGCAGTACTTC
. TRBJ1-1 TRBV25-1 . CASSEGTHTEAFF TGTGCCAGCAGTGAAGGGACTCACACTGAAGCTTTCTTT
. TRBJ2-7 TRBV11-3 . CASSPETEYEQYF TGTGCCAGCAGCCCAGAGACGGAATACGAGCAGTACTTC
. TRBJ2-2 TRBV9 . CASSPLGLSTGELFF TGTGCCAGCAGCCCCCTAGGGCTGTCAACCGGGGAGCTGTTTTTT
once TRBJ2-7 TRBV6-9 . CASRPDMVGRRQYF TGTGCCAGCAGACCCGACATGGTTGGCCGTCGGCAGTACTTC
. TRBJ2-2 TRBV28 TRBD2 CASRRAGVETGELFF TGTGCCAGCAGACGTGCGGGAGTGGAGACCGGGGAGCTGTTTTTT
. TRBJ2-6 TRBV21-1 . CASSKEDRTGANVLTF TGTGCCAGCAGCAAAGAGGACAGGACTGGGGCCAACGTCCTGACTTTC
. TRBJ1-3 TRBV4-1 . CASSQTGTLVSGNTIYF TGCGCCAGCAGCCAAACCGGGACTTTGGTGTCCGGAAACACCATATATTTT
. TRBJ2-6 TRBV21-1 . CASSATGSPGSGANVLTF TGTGCCAGCAGCGCAACAGGATCTCCTGGATCTGGGGCCAACGTCCTGACTTTC
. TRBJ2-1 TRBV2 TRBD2 CASRETSGRASSYNEQFF TGTGCCAGCAGAGAAACTAGCGGGAGGGCCTCTTCCTACAATGAGCAGTTCTTC
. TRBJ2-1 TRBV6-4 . CASSLSSGSLFYNEQFF TGTGCCAGCAGTCTATCCTCCGGGAGCCTCTTCTACAATGAGCAGTTCTTC
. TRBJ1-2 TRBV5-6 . CASSLGEGPYGYTF TGTGCCAGCAGCTTGGGGGAGGGACCCTATGGCTACACCTTC
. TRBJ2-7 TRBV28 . CASIPLAGQPYEQYF TGTGCCAGCATCCCCTTAGCGGGACAGCCCTACGAGCAGTACTTC
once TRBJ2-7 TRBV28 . CATCFRVTAYEQYF TGTGCCACCTGTTTTCGAGTGACAGCCTACGAGCAGTACTTC
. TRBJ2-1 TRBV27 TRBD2 CASSLDSSGIYNEQFF TGTGCCAGCAGTCTCGACTCTAGCGGGATCTACAATGAGCAGTTCTTC
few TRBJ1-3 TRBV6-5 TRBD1 CASSYSGTGAGNTIYF TGTGCCAGCAGTTACTCGGGGACAGGGGCTGGAAACACCATATATTTT
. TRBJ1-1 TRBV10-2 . CASRDTEAFF TGCGCCAGCAGAGACACTGAAGCTTTCTTT
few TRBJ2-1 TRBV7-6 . CASSLTTSSYNEQFF TGTGCCAGCAGCCTAACTACGAGCTCCTACAATGAGCAGTTCTTC
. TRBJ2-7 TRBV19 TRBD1 CASSIIRGQGSYEQYF TGTGCCAGTAGTATTATTAGGGGACAGGGTTCCTACGAGCAGTACTTC
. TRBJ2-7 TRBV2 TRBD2 CASSEGTSFYEQYF TGTGCCAGCAGTGAAGGGACTAGCTTTTATGAGCAGTACTTC
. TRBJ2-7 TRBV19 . CASSPGTADIEQYF TGTGCCAGTAGCCCCGGTACGGCGGATATCGAGCAGTACTTC
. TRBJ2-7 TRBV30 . CAWSLTYEQYF TGTGCCTGGAGTCTGACCTACGAGCAGTACTTC
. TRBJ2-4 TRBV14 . CASSPTRGAIQYF TGTGCCAGCAGCCCCACCCGGGGGGCCATTCAGTACTTC
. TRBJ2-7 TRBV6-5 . CASSYPGAYEQYF TGTGCCAGCAGTTACCCAGGGGCCTACGAGCAGTACTTC
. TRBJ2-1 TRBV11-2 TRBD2 CASSLPHRASGRPDEQFF TGTGCCAGCAGCTTACCCCATAGAGCTAGCGGGAGGCCAGATGAGCAGTTCTTC
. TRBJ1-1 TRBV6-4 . CASRGGEEAFF TGTGCCAGCAGGGGTGGGGAAGAAGCTTTCTTT
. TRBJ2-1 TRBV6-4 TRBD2 CASSPLLAASENEQFF TGTGCCAGCAGTCCCTTACTAGCGGCCTCGGAGAATGAGCAGTTCTTC
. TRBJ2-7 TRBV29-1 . CSVDPGGTYEQYF TGCAGCGTGGACCCCGGCGGAACCTACGAGCAGTACTTC
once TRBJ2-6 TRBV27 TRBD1 CATADRGRRSGANVLTF TGTGCCACTGCGGACAGGGGGCGCCGGTCTGGGGCCAACGTCCTGACTTTC
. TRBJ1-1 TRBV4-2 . CASSQEAYSLNTEAFF TGTGCCAGCAGCCAAGAGGCCTACAGTCTAAACACTGAAGCTTTCTTT
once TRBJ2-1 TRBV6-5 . CASSWGGGGAEQFF TGTGCCAGCAGTTGGGGGGGCGGGGGAGCTGAGCAGTTCTTC
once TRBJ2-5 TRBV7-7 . CASSLGLRLLGETQYF TGTGCTAGCAGCTTAGGCTTACGCCTACTCGGGGAGACCCAGTACTTC
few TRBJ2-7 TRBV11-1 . CASSLLEYEQYF TGTGCCAGCAGCTTATTGGAATACGAGCAGTACTTC
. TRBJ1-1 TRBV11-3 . CASQRDTEAFF TGTGCCAGTCAGAGGGACACTGAAGCTTTCTTT
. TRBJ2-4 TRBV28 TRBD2 CASGLAGIAKNIQYF TGTGCCAGCGGGCTAGCGGGCATAGCCAAAAACATTCAGTACTTC
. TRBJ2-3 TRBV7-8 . CASSLGRGLTDTQYF TGTGCCAGCAGCTTAGGGCGGGGCCTCACAGATACGCAGTATTTT
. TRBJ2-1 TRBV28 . CASWTGAYNEQFF TGTGCCAGCTGGACGGGGGCATACAATGAGCAGTTCTTC
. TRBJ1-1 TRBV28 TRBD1 CASSLYQGVGEAFF TGTGCCAGCAGTTTATATCAGGGGGTGGGAGAAGCTTTCTTT
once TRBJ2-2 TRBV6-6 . CASSSTGANTGELFF TGTGCCAGCAGCTCTACAGGCGCGAACACCGGGGAGCTGTTTTTT
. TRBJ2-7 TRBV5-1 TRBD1 CASSRGLGNEQYF TGCGCCAGCAGCAGGGGGCTAGGGAACGAGCAGTACTTC
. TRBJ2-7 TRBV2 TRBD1 CGGSRGRNEQYF TGTGGAGGGTCGAGGGGGCGGAACGAGCAGTACTTC